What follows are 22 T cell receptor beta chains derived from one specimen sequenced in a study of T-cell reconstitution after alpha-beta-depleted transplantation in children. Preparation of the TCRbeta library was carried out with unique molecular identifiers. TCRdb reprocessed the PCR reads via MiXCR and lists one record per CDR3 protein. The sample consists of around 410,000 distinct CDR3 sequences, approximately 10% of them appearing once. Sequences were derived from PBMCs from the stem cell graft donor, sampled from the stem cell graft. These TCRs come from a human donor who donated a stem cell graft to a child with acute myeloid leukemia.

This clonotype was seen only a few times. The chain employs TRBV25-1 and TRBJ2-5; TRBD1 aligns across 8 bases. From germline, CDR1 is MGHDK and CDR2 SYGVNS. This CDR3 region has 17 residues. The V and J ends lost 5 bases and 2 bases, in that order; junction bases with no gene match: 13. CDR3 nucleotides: TGTGCCAGCAGTCGGCGGGCGGGGACAGGAGAACAAGAGACCCAGTACTTC. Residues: CASSRRAGTGEQETQYF. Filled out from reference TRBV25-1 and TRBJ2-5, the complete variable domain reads EADIYQTPRYLVIGTGKKITLECSQTMGHDKMYWYQQDPGMELHLIHYSYGVNSTEKGDLSSESTVSRIRTEHFPLTLESARPSHTSQYLCASSRRAGTGEQETQYFGPGTRLLVL.

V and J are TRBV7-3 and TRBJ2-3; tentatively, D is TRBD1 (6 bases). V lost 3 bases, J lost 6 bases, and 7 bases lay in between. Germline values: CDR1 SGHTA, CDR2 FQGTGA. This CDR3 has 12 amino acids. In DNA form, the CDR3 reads TGTGCCAGCAGCTTCACAGGGGATACGCAGTATTTT. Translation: CASSFTGDTQYF.

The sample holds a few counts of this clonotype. CDR3 residues: CASSHIGREDTQYF. CDR3 bases: TGCGCCAGCAGCCATATAGGCAGAGAAGATACGCAGTATTTT. This chain joins TRBV4-1 and TRBJ2-3; no definite D call. Germline V gives CDR1 MGHRA, CDR2 YSYEKL. Between the trimmed V and J ends, which lost 3 bases and 5 bases, there was a span of 12 bases. This CDR3 is 14 amino acids long.

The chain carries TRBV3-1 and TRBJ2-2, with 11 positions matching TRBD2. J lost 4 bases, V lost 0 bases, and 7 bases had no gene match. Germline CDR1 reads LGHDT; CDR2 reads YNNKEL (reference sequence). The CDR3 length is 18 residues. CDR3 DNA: TGTGCCAGCAGCCAAGAAAGACTAGCGGGGCCGGGCACCGGGGAGCTGTTTTTT. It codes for CASSQERLAGPGTGELFF.

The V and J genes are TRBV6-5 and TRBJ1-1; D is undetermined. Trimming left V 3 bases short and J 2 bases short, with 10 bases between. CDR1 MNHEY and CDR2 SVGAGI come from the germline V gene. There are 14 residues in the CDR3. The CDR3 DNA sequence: TGTGCCAGCAGTTATACTGGTAGTAACACTGAAGCTTTCTTT. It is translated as CASSYTGSNTEAFF.

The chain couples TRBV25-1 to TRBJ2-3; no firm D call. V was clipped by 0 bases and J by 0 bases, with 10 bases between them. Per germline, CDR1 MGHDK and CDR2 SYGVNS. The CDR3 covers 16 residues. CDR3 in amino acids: CASSEYWVRSTDTQYF. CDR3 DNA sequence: TGTGCCAGCAGTGAATATTGGGTTAGAAGCACAGATACGCAGTATTTT.

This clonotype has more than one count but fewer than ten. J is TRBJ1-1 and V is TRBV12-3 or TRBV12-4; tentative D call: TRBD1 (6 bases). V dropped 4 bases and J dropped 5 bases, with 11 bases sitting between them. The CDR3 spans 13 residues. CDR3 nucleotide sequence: TGTGCCAGCAGTTACAGGGTAATAACTGAAGCTTTCTTT. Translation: CASSYRVITEAFF.

Here the CDR3 DNA reads TGTGCCATCAATAGTGGCCCCGGGGAGCTGTTTTTT. Its translation is CAINSGPGELFF. This rearrangement joins TRBV10-3 to TRBJ2-2; D remains unclear. V lost 7 bases to trimming and J lost 6 bases, with 9 bases between them. The germline CDR1 and CDR2 sequences are ENHRY and SYGVKD. The CDR3 length is 12 residues.

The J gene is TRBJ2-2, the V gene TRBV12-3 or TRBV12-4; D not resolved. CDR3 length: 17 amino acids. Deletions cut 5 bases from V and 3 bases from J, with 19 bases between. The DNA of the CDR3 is TGTGCCAGCAGTCCCCTCCCTTGGGGTCCCGACACCGGGGAGCTGTTTTTT. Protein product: CASSPLPWGPDTGELFF.

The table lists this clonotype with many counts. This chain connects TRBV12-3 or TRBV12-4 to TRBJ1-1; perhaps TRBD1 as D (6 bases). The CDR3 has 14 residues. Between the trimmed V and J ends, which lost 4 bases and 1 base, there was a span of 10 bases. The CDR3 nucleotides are TGTGCCAGCAGTTCCACAGGGTCGAACACTGAAGCTTTCTTT. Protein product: CASSSTGSNTEAFF.

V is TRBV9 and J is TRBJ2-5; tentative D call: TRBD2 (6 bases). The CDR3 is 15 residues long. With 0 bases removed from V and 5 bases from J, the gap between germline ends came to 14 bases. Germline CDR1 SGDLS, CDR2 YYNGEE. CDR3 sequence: CASSVGRGGVETQYF. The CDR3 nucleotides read TGTGCCAGCAGCGTAGGGCGTGGCGGGGTGGAGACCCAGTACTTC. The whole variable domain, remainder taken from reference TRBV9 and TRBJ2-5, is DSGVTQTPKHLITATGQRVTLRCSPRSGDLSVYWYQQSLDQGLQFLIQYYNGEERAKGNILERFSAQQFPDLHSELNLSSLELGDSALYFCASSVGRGGVETQYFGPGTRLLVL.

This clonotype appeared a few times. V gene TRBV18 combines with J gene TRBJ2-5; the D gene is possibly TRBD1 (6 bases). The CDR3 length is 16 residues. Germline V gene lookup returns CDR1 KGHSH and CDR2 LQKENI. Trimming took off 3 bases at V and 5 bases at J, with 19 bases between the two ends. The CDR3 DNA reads TGTGCCAGCTCACCCGCGGAATACAGGGATTTGGAGACCCAGTACTTC. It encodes CASSPAEYRDLETQYF.

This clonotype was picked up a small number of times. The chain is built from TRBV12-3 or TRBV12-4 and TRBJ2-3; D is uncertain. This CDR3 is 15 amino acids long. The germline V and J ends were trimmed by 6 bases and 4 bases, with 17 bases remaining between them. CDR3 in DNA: TGTGCCAGCAGCCGAGAAAGTCACAAGGCAGATACGCAGTATTTT. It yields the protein CASSRESHKADTQYF.

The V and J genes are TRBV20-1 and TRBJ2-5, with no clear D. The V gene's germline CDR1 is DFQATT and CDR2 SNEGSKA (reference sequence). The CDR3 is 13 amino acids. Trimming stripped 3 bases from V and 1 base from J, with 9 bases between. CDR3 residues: CSARLDGQETQYF. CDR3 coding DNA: TGCAGTGCTAGGCTGGACGGCCAAGAGACCCAGTACTTC.

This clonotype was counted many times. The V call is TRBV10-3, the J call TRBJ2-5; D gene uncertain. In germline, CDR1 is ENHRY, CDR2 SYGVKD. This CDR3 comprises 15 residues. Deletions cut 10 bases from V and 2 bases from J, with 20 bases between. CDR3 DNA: TGTGCCACCCGCCTTGGTGTAGGGATACAAGAGACCCAGTACTTC. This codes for CATRLGVGIQETQYF.

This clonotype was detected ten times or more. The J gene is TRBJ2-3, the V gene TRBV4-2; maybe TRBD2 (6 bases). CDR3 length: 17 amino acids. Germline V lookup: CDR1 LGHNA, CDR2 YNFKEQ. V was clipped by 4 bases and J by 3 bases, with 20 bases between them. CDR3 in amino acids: CASSPGRLGGSTDTQYF. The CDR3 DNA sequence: TGTGCCAGCAGCCCCGGCCGACTGGGGGGTTCGACAGATACGCAGTATTTT.

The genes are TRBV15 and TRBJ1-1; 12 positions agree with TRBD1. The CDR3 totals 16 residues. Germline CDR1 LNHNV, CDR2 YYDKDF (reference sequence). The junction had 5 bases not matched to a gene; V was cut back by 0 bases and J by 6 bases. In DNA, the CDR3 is TGTGCCACCAGCAGAGACTCGGGACAGGGGGCCGCTGAAGCTTTCTTT. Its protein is CATSRDSGQGAAEAFF.

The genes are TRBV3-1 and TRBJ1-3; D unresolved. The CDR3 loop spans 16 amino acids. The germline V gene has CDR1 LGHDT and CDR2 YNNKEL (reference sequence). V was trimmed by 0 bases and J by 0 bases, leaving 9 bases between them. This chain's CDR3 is CASSQDAGYSGNTIYF. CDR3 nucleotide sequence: TGTGCCAGCAGCCAAGATGCGGGGTACTCTGGAAACACCATATATTTT.

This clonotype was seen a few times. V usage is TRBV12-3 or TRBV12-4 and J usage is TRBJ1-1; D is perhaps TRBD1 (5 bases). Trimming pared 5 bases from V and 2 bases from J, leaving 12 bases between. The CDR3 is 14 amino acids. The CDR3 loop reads CASSPGATNTEAFF. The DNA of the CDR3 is TGTGCCAGCAGTCCCGGGGCAACTAACACTGAAGCTTTCTTT.

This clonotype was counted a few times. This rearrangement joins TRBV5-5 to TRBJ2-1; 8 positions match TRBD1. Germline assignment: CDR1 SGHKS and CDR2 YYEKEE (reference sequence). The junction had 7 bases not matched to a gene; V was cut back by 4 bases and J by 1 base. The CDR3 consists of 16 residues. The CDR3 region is CASSLGTGTSYNEQFF. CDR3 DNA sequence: TGTGCCAGCAGCCTTGGGACAGGCACTTCCTACAATGAGCAGTTCTTC.

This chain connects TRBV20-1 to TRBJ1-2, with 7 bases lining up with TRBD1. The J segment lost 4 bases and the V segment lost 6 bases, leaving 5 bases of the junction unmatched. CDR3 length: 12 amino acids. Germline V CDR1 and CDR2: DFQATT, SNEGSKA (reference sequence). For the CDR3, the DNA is TGCAGTGCGACGACAGGGATCTATGGCTACACCTTC. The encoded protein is CSATTGIYGYTF.

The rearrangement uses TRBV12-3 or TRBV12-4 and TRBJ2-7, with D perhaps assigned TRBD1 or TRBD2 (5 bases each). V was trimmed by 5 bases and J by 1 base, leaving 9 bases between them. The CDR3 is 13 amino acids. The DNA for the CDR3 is TGTGCCAGCAGTCCCTGGGGGTCCTACGAGCAGTACTTC. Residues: CASSPWGSYEQYF.